Listed below are T cell receptor beta chains from one sample, sequenced in a study of T cells in Graves' hyperthyroidism and ophthalmopathy. Using its own MiXCR run on the multiplex PCR reads, TCRdb lists one record per CDR3 protein. The sample lists about 500,000 distinct CDR3 sequences; about 16% were seen once. Input material: blood. Receptor source: a woman in her thirties with Graves' ophthalmopathy. The CDR3 runs from the conserved cysteine through the conserved F or W. The order of the fields is CDR3 DNA, CDR3 protein, J gene, V gene, clone size, D gene. A D gene is named only where the DNA matches it firmly. Only part of the rows carry a size: once, few, many, or a class if the clone is expanded.

cdr3_nt: TGTGCCAGCAGTTCTAGGACAGGGTATTTTGGGCAGTACTTC; cdr3_aa: CASSSRTGYFGQYF; j_call: TRBJ2-7; v_call: TRBV6-5; clone_size: .; d_call: TRBD1
cdr3_nt: TGTGCCTGGAGTGAGGGACTAGCAGTTTCCGAGCAGTACTTC; cdr3_aa: CAWSEGLAVSEQYF; j_call: TRBJ2-7; v_call: TRBV30; clone_size: few; d_call: TRBD2
cdr3_nt: TGTGCCAGCAGCTTATGGGGGATTGAAGCTTTCTTT; cdr3_aa: CASSLWGIEAFF; j_call: TRBJ1-1; v_call: TRBV7-2; clone_size: .; d_call: .
cdr3_nt: TGCGCCAGCAGCCAAGATATTGGGCTAGCCATGACATACGAGCAGTACTTC; cdr3_aa: CASSQDIGLAMTYEQYF; j_call: TRBJ2-7; v_call: TRBV4-3; clone_size: many; d_call: .
cdr3_nt: TGCAGTGCTGGACAGGGCTTCTCCTACGAGCAGTACTTC; cdr3_aa: CSAGQGFSYEQYF; j_call: TRBJ2-7; v_call: TRBV20-1; clone_size: .; d_call: TRBD1
cdr3_nt: TGTGCCAGCAGCTTAAGGATTCTAGCTTGGGAGACCCAGTACTTC; cdr3_aa: CASSLRILAWETQYF; j_call: TRBJ2-5; v_call: TRBV11-2; clone_size: many; d_call: .
cdr3_nt: TGCAGTGCTAGCCCAGCGGGAGACCGACTAGCCAAAAACATTCAGTACTTC; cdr3_aa: CSASPAGDRLAKNIQYF; j_call: TRBJ2-4; v_call: TRBV20-1; clone_size: .; d_call: TRBD2
cdr3_nt: TGCAGTGCTAGAGACGGACAGGGACGGAAACCCCAGCATTTT; cdr3_aa: CSARDGQGRKPQHF; j_call: TRBJ1-5; v_call: TRBV20-1; clone_size: many; d_call: TRBD1
cdr3_nt: TGTGCCAGCAGCAGCCCGGGACACCGCTCCTACAATGAGCAGTTCTTC; cdr3_aa: CASSSPGHRSYNEQFF; j_call: TRBJ2-1; v_call: TRBV28; clone_size: many; d_call: .
cdr3_nt: TGTGCCACCAAGGGACAGGGAAATGAGCAGTTCTTC; cdr3_aa: CATKGQGNEQFF; j_call: TRBJ2-1; v_call: TRBV24-1; clone_size: few; d_call: TRBD1
cdr3_nt: TGCGCCAGCAGCTTTGCGGCAGGCCGCACAGATACGCAGTATTTT; cdr3_aa: CASSFAAGRTDTQYF; j_call: TRBJ2-3; v_call: TRBV5-1; clone_size: many; d_call: .
cdr3_nt: TGTGCCAGCAGCTTAGATTTCGCTGAAGCTTTCTTT; cdr3_aa: CASSLDFAEAFF; j_call: TRBJ1-1; v_call: TRBV7-9; clone_size: few; d_call: .
cdr3_nt: TGTGCCAGCAGTTTAGTTAGCGGGAACACCGGGGAGCTGTTTTTT; cdr3_aa: CASSLVSGNTGELFF; j_call: TRBJ2-2; v_call: TRBV27; clone_size: many; d_call: .
cdr3_nt: TGTGCCAGCAGCTTATACTCTGGGGGTGGTCCGTACGAGCAGTACTTC; cdr3_aa: CASSLYSGGGPYEQYF; j_call: TRBJ2-7; v_call: TRBV7-2; clone_size: few; d_call: .
cdr3_nt: TGTGCCAGCAGTGAGATGGGTTCCGATGGCTACACCTTC; cdr3_aa: CASSEMGSDGYTF; j_call: TRBJ1-2; v_call: TRBV2; clone_size: many; d_call: .
cdr3_nt: TGTGCCAGCAGCGTAGAGGGACAGGCCTTTGGCTATGGCTACACCTTC; cdr3_aa: CASSVEGQAFGYGYTF; j_call: TRBJ1-2; v_call: TRBV9; clone_size: many; d_call: TRBD1
cdr3_nt: TGTGCCAGCAGCCACTACTTAAGACAGCGCGGGAGAAAGTCGAATGAGCAGTTCTTC; cdr3_aa: CASSHYLRQRGRKSNEQFF; j_call: TRBJ2-1; v_call: TRBV3-1; clone_size: many; d_call: TRBD2
cdr3_nt: TGTGCCATCGAGGGGACAGACAATGAAAAACTGTTTTTT; cdr3_aa: CAIEGTDNEKLFF; j_call: TRBJ1-4; v_call: TRBV6-1; clone_size: .; d_call: TRBD1
cdr3_nt: TGCAGCGCCATGGGACAGCAGCAAGAGACCCAGTACTTC; cdr3_aa: CSAMGQQQETQYF; j_call: TRBJ2-5; v_call: TRBV29-1; clone_size: .; d_call: TRBD1
cdr3_nt: TGTGCCAGCAGCGGCGGGGCCTACGAGCAGTACTTC; cdr3_aa: CASSGGAYEQYF; j_call: TRBJ2-7; v_call: TRBV6-5; clone_size: many; d_call: .
cdr3_nt: TGTGCCAGCAGCCACCGGGAGAAGTTCAATGAGCAGTTCTTC; cdr3_aa: CASSHREKFNEQFF; j_call: TRBJ2-1; v_call: TRBV3-1; clone_size: many; d_call: .
cdr3_nt: TGCAGTGCAGCTTGGACTAGCGGTGCCATTCAGTACTTC; cdr3_aa: CSAAWTSGAIQYF; j_call: TRBJ2-4; v_call: TRBV20-1; clone_size: few; d_call: TRBD2
cdr3_nt: TGTGCCATCAGGGACAGGGACACCTACGAGCAGTACTTC; cdr3_aa: CAIRDRDTYEQYF; j_call: TRBJ2-7; v_call: TRBV10-3; clone_size: few; d_call: TRBD1
cdr3_nt: TGTGCCAGCAGTGAGCGGGCTAGCACAGATACGCAGTATTTT; cdr3_aa: CASSERASTDTQYF; j_call: TRBJ2-3; v_call: TRBV6-4; clone_size: few; d_call: .
cdr3_nt: TGCAGTGCAGGCCGGGAGACAGATACGCAGTATTTT; cdr3_aa: CSAGRETDTQYF; j_call: TRBJ2-3; v_call: TRBV20-1; clone_size: few; d_call: .
cdr3_nt: TGCGCCAGCAGCCAGGGGACAGGGTTAGGCTACGAGCAGTACTTC; cdr3_aa: CASSQGTGLGYEQYF; j_call: TRBJ2-7; v_call: TRBV4-3; clone_size: .; d_call: TRBD1
cdr3_nt: TGTGCCAGCAGTTACGCAGGGGGCGCTGAAGCTTTCTTT; cdr3_aa: CASSYAGGAEAFF; j_call: TRBJ1-1; v_call: TRBV6-1; clone_size: many; d_call: TRBD1
cdr3_nt: TGTGCCAGCAGTGTGACAGTGGATGAAGCTTTCTTT; cdr3_aa: CASSVTVDEAFF; j_call: TRBJ1-1; v_call: TRBV2; clone_size: many; d_call: .
cdr3_nt: TGTGCCAGCAGCGACAGGGAGGACACTGAAGCTTTCTTT; cdr3_aa: CASSDREDTEAFF; j_call: TRBJ1-1; v_call: TRBV6-1; clone_size: many; d_call: TRBD1
cdr3_nt: TGTGCCATCAGTGAGTCGGGACTAGTGGCCACAGATACGCAGTATTTT; cdr3_aa: CAISESGLVATDTQYF; j_call: TRBJ2-3; v_call: TRBV10-3; clone_size: few; d_call: TRBD2
cdr3_nt: TGTGCCAGCAGGGGGTTTAGCAATCAGCCCCAGCATTTT; cdr3_aa: CASRGFSNQPQHF; j_call: TRBJ1-5; v_call: TRBV2; clone_size: many; d_call: .
cdr3_nt: TGTGCCAGCAGTTCTCCACAGGGGAATGAGCAGTTCTTC; cdr3_aa: CASSSPQGNEQFF; j_call: TRBJ2-1; v_call: TRBV7-3; clone_size: many; d_call: TRBD1
cdr3_nt: TGTGCCAGCAGTCCGCTCCTTACGGGGGGCTACACCTTC; cdr3_aa: CASSPLLTGGYTF; j_call: TRBJ1-2; v_call: TRBV11-2; clone_size: .; d_call: .
cdr3_nt: TGTGCCAGCTCACCGACAGGGAACACCTTATACAATGAGCAGTTCTTC; cdr3_aa: CASSPTGNTLYNEQFF; j_call: TRBJ2-1; v_call: TRBV18; clone_size: many; d_call: TRBD1
cdr3_nt: TGCAGTGCTAGTCGGCCTAGCGGGAGTGATGAGCAGTTCTTC; cdr3_aa: CSASRPSGSDEQFF; j_call: TRBJ2-1; v_call: TRBV20-1; clone_size: .; d_call: TRBD2
cdr3_nt: TGTGCCACTCATCCGGGACAGCGGAACACAGATACGCAGTATTTT; cdr3_aa: CATHPGQRNTDTQYF; j_call: TRBJ2-3; v_call: TRBV30; clone_size: .; d_call: TRBD1
cdr3_nt: TGTGCCTGGACCCCGGGACAGGGTGAAAGGCTCGCTGAAGCTTTCTTT; cdr3_aa: CAWTPGQGERLAEAFF; j_call: TRBJ1-1; v_call: TRBV30; clone_size: many; d_call: TRBD1
cdr3_nt: TGTGCCAGTAGTCCACACGGTTGGCGGGGACTAGCGGGAGCTGGGGAGCAGTTCTTC; cdr3_aa: CASSPHGWRGLAGAGEQFF; j_call: TRBJ2-1; v_call: TRBV19; clone_size: .; d_call: TRBD2
cdr3_nt: TGTGCCTGGAGCAGAACTAGCGGGAGCGTCAATGAGCAGTTCTTC; cdr3_aa: CAWSRTSGSVNEQFF; j_call: TRBJ2-1; v_call: TRBV30; clone_size: few; d_call: TRBD2
cdr3_nt: TGTGCCAGCAGTTTAAACTCGGTGATACCTAATGAAAAACTGTTTTTT; cdr3_aa: CASSLNSVIPNEKLFF; j_call: TRBJ1-4; v_call: TRBV27; clone_size: many; d_call: .